Listed below are T cell receptor beta chains from one sample, sequenced in a study of cytotoxic CD8 clonotypes in ibrutinib-treated CLL. Libraries were prepared by immunoSEQ multiplex PCR; TCRdb keeps only in-frame clonotypes and omits some of them. The sample shows about 140,000 clones, 65% to 85% of them seen only once. The sequenced sample was PBMCs, obtained after 36 months of ibrutinib treatment. The receptors originated from a human donor with chronic lymphocytic leukemia. The CDR3 runs from the conserved cysteine through the conserved F or W. Each record gives: D gene, V gene, J gene, clone size, CDR3 protein, CDR3 DNA. A D gene is named only where the DNA matches it firmly. The listing skips clone size in some rows; elsewhere it reads once, few, many or a size class.

D: .
V: TRBV7-3
J: TRBJ2-2
size: .
CDR3: CASSLTIGELFF
DNA: TGTGCCAGCAGCTTAACAATCGGGGAGCTGTTTTTT

D: .
V: TRBV29-1
J: TRBJ2-3
size: .
CDR3: CSVEGPGTSTDTQYF
DNA: TGCAGCGTTGAAGGACCGGGGACTAGCACAGATACGCAGTATTTT

D: TRBD2
V: TRBV30
J: TRBJ2-1
size: .
CDR3: CAWAAGVNFNEQFF
DNA: TGTGCCTGGGCTGCGGGGGTGAACTTCAATGAGCAGTTCTTC

D: .
V: TRBV29-1
J: TRBJ1-1
size: .
CDR3: CSVAGRLNTEAFF
DNA: TGCAGCGTTGCTGGACGCCTGAACACTGAAGCTTTCTTT

D: TRBD1
V: TRBV4-1
J: TRBJ1-2
size: .
CDR3: CASSQVGTGVILGWNYGYTF
DNA: TGCGCCAGCAGCCAAGTTGGGACAGGGGTTATTTTGGGTTGGAACTATGGCTACACCTTC

D: TRBD1
V: TRBV7-2
J: TRBJ2-5
size: .
CDR3: CASSLGTGGKRETQYF
DNA: TGTGCCAGCAGCCTCGGGACAGGGGGCAAGCGGGAGACCCAGTACTTC

D: .
V: TRBV7-9
J: TRBJ2-5
size: .
CDR3: CASSRHNTRKETQYF
DNA: TGTGCCAGCAGCCGGCATAACACGAGGAAAGAGACCCAGTACTTC

D: TRBD2
V: TRBV7-6
J: TRBJ2-7
size: .
CDR3: CASSLTPGLAGSYEQYF
DNA: TGTGCCAGCAGCCTGACCCCCGGACTAGCGGGATCATACGAGCAGTACTTC

D: TRBD2
V: TRBV7-2
J: TRBJ2-7
size: .
CDR3: CASSLLAGVGYEQYF
DNA: TGTGCCAGCAGCTTACTAGCGGGGGTAGGTTACGAGCAGTACTTC

D: .
V: TRBV9
J: TRBJ1-2
size: .
CDR3: CASSVAPYSMRDYGYTF
DNA: TGTGCCAGCAGCGTAGCCCCCTACTCCATGAGGGACTATGGCTACACCTTC

D: TRBD1
V: TRBV2
J: TRBJ2-4
size: .
CDR3: CASSEDRGNIQYF
DNA: TGTGCCAGCAGTGAGGACAGGGGGAACATTCAGTACTTC

D: .
V: TRBV28
J: TRBJ1-2
size: few
CDR3: CASSSGRIYGYTF
DNA: TGTGCCAGCAGTTCTGGACGGATTTATGGCTACACCTTC

D: TRBD1
V: TRBV18
J: TRBJ1-4
size: many
CDR3: CASSPDSTGLGEKLFF
DNA: TGTGCCAGCTCACCAGACTCGACAGGGTTGGGTGAAAAACTGTTTTTT

D: .
V: TRBV5-6
J: TRBJ2-7
size: .
CDR3: CASNGGTEQYF
DNA: TGTGCCAGCAATGGGGGGACCGAGCAGTACTTC

D: .
V: TRBV7-9
J: TRBJ2-7
size: few
CDR3: CASSLGYTAISHEQYF
DNA: TGTGCCAGCAGCTTAGGGTACACCGCAATTTCCCACGAGCAGTACTTC

D: TRBD1
V: TRBV19
J: TRBJ1-1
size: .
CDR3: CASRRQGLNTEAFF
DNA: TGTGCCAGTCGAAGACAGGGACTAAACACTGAAGCTTTCTTT

D: TRBD1
V: TRBV9
J: TRBJ2-7
size: .
CDR3: CASSVGDSENEQYF
DNA: TGTGCCAGCAGCGTAGGGGACAGCGAGAACGAGCAGTACTTC

D: .
V: TRBV6-5
J: TRBJ1-6
size: few
CDR3: CASSYSTNSPLHF
DNA: TGTGCCAGCAGTTACTCGACAAATTCACCCCTCCACTTT

D: TRBD1
V: TRBV5-1
J: TRBJ1-1
size: .
CDR3: CASSPSGQPNTEAFF
DNA: TGCGCCAGCAGCCCGTCGGGACAGCCGAACACTGAAGCTTTCTTT

D: .
V: TRBV4-1
J: TRBJ1-2
size: .
CDR3: CASSQTGTRYGYTF
DNA: TGCGCCAGCAGCCAAACCGGGACTCGATATGGCTACACCTTC

D: .
V: TRBV28
J: TRBJ2-1
size: .
CDR3: CASSSQLGQFF
DNA: TGTGCCAGCAGTTCCCAGCTCGGGCAGTTCTTC

D: .
V: TRBV6-1
J: TRBJ1-5
size: .
CDR3: CASSELRVLQGMPQHF
DNA: TGTGCCAGCAGTGAACTCAGGGTTCTCCAGGGGATGCCCCAGCATTTT

D: .
V: TRBV13
J: TRBJ2-5
size: .
CDR3: CASTPQGSETQYF
DNA: TGTGCCAGCACCCCCCAGGGATCAGAGACCCAGTACTTC

D: .
V: TRBV6-5
J: TRBJ2-5
size: .
CDR3: CASVGRLGTQYF
DNA: TGTGCCAGCGTCGGAAGATTGGGGACCCAGTACTTC

D: TRBD2
V: TRBV6-1
J: TRBJ2-7
size: .
CDR3: CASRDTSGGYEQYF
DNA: TGTGCCAGCAGGGACACTAGCGGGGGCTACGAGCAGTACTTC

D: .
V: TRBV14
J: TRBJ2-7
size: .
CDR3: CASSQIGFNEQYF
DNA: TGTGCCAGCAGCCAAATTGGCTTCAACGAGCAGTACTTC